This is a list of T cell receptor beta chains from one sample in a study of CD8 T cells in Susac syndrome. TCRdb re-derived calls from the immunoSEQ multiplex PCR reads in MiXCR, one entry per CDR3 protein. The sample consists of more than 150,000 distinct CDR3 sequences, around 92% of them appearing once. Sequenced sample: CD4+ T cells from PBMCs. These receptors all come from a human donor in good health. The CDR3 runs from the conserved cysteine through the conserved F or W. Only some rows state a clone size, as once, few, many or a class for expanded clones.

CAWSEKGSYEQYF,TRBV30,TRBJ2-7,13,-
CASSPTASIDTQYF,TRBV2,TRBJ2-3,14,once
CASSLRQGNGYTF,TRBV7-2,TRBJ1-2,13,-
CSAIKGQGYNEQFF,TRBV20-1,TRBJ2-1,14,-
CASRGHSNTEAFF,TRBV2,TRBJ1-1,13,-
CASSPQGAQVETQYF,TRBV7-2,TRBJ2-5,15,-
CATSDLQAGRVYNEQFF,TRBV24-1,TRBJ2-1,17,-
CASSLVGAEDTQYF,TRBV5-1,TRBJ2-3,14,-
CAWSVQGSSYEQYF,TRBV30,TRBJ2-7,14,-
CAWNQQAYTQYF,TRBV30,TRBJ2-3,12,-
CASSQGRRKVETQYF,TRBV3-1,TRBJ2-5,15,-
CASSFTGNNQPQHF,TRBV12-3/TRBV12-4,TRBJ1-5,14,-
CAIQTPWTENTGELFF,TRBV9,TRBJ2-2,16,-